Shown below are 28 T cell receptor beta chains from a single sample sequenced in a study of response to subunit inactivated influenza vaccine. Via MiXCR, TCRdb re-called the RT-PCR reads, giving one row per CDR3 protein. The sample holds 500,000 to 600,000 distinct CDR3 sequences, about 10% seen once. This sample was also put to use in a study of T cells expressing NK-cell markers. Turning to that study: TCR beta cDNA was generated via 5'RACE template switching incorporating UMIs.

The sequencing used PBMCs from blood, collected on the day of vaccination. Source of these receptors: a man aged 50 to 60 who received an inactivated influenza vaccine.

This clonotype was observed a handful of times. At one end, the junction sequence differs from germline, possibly due to a read error. The chain recombines TRBV6-1 with TRBJ1-1; possible D gene TRBD1, 5 bases. Germline lookup yields CDR1 MNHNS and CDR2 SASEGT. The CDR3 extends over 14 amino acids. For the CDR3, the DNA is TGTGCCAGCAGTGAAGCTTCAAGGGGCACTGAAGTTTTCTTT. The encoded protein is CASSEASRGTEVFF.

This clonotype was counted between two and nine times. This rearrangement joins TRBV11-2 to TRBJ2-1; 12 bases match TRBD2. Germline V lookup: CDR1 SGHAT, CDR2 FQNNGV. The length of the CDR3 is 16 residues. J was trimmed by 7 bases and V by 4 bases; bases with no gene match: 8. The CDR3 DNA sequence: TGTGCCAGCAGCTCATCTAGCGGGGGGGCCTGGAATGAGCAGTTCTTC. Amino acid sequence: CASSSSSGGAWNEQFF. The full variable domain, with the rest looked up from reference TRBV11-2 and TRBJ2-1, is EAGVAQSPRYKIIEKRQSVAFWCNPISGHATLYWYQQILGQGPKLLIQFQNNGVVDDSQLPKDRFSAERLKGVDSTLKIQPAKLEDSAVYLCASSSSSGGAWNEQFFGPGTRLTVL.

J is TRBJ2-3 and V is TRBV10-3, with a weak D call TRBD2 (6 bases). From germline, CDR1 is ENHRY and CDR2 SYGVKD. Trimming took 6 bases from V and 5 from J, leaving 15 bases between them. The CDR3 runs 14 residues. As DNA, the CDR3 is TGTGCCATCAGACTCCGGGAGAGCGAAGATACGCAGTATTTT. Translated: CAIRLRESEDTQYF.

The gene calls are TRBV28 and TRBJ2-7; 9 bases map to TRBD2. This CDR3 is 14 amino acids long. Germline V gene lookup returns CDR1 MDHEN and CDR2 SYDVKM. V trimming: 10 bases; J trimming: 2 bases; junction bases outside the gene matches: 9. CDR3 sequence: CATEMSGRTYEQYF. The CDR3 DNA follows: TGTGCCACCGAGATGAGCGGGAGGACCTACGAGCAGTACTTC.

The V call is TRBV4-3, the J call TRBJ1-5; D is ambiguous. Per germline, CDR1 LGHNA and CDR2 YSLEER. Trimming took off 0 bases at V and 0 bases at J, with 18 bases between the two ends. This CDR3 is built from 19 residues. The CDR3 spells CASSQDYKTLLYSNQPQHF. The DNA of the CDR3 is TGCGCCAGCAGCCAAGATTATAAGACCCTACTTTATAGCAATCAGCCCCAGCATTTT.

In this sample, this clonotype turned up a few times. The genes are TRBV7-9 and TRBJ2-1; D remains ambiguous. The CDR3 extends over 15 amino acids. Germline V gene sequence: CDR1 SEHNR, CDR2 FQNEAQ (reference sequence). V was shortened by 1 base and J by 0 bases, with 7 bases between the two germline ends. Written as DNA, the CDR3 is TGTGCCAGCAGCTTAGTTAAGAGCTCCTACAATGAGCAGTTCTTC. Amino acids: CASSLVKSSYNEQFF.

This chain uses TRBV5-4 with TRBJ2-1, with 9 bases lining up with TRBD1. CDR3 size: 15 residues. Germline values: CDR1 SGHNT, CDR2 YYREEE (reference sequence). V shed 4 bases, J shed 3 bases, and the junction held 5 bases outside the gene matches. CDR3 region: CASSRTGDGYNEQFF. The CDR3 nucleotides read TGTGCCAGCAGCAGGACAGGGGACGGCTACAATGAGCAGTTCTTC.

The J gene is TRBJ2-2, the V gene TRBV4-2; D not resolved. Germline values: CDR1 LGHNA, CDR2 YNFKEQ. The CDR3 contains 15 residues. V shed 0 bases and J shed 2 bases, with 7 bases lying between them. This chain's CDR3 is CASSQESYNTGELFF. DNA for the CDR3: TGTGCCAGCAGCCAAGAGTCTTATAACACCGGGGAGCTGTTTTTT.

In this sample, this clonotype turned up a few times. This chain connects TRBV29-1 to TRBJ1-1; D gene unclear. CDR1 is SQVTM, CDR2 ANQGSEA, per germline. V was cut by 6 bases and J by 0 bases, with 8 bases left in between. This CDR3 has 12 amino acids. CDR3 sequence reads: CSVDEMNTEAFF. The CDR3 nucleotides are TGCAGCGTGGACGAGATGAACACTGAAGCTTTCTTT.

This clonotype was seen a handful of times. The rearrangement joins TRBV9 to TRBJ2-7; D might be TRBD2 (5 bases). The CDR3 contains 13 residues. Trimming shortened V by 3 bases and J by 6 bases, and 13 bases separated the two germline ends. Germline V gene data show CDR1 as SGDLS and CDR2 as YYNGEE. Here the CDR3 reads CASSALLGREQYF. DNA for the CDR3: TGTGCCAGCAGCGCCTTACTAGGGCGCGAGCAGTACTTC.

In its sample, this clonotype was seen a few times. J is TRBJ1-4 and V is TRBV12-3 or TRBV12-4; D perhaps matches TRBD1 (5 bases). CDR3 length equals 15 residues. V lost 5 bases to trimming and J lost 0 bases, with 10 bases between them. CDR3 bases: TGTGCCAGCAGTCTGGGACGACCAACTAATGAAAAACTGTTTTTT. Its translation: CASSLGRPTNEKLFF.

The chain carries TRBV29-1 and TRBJ1-1; D gene ambiguous. The V end was cut by 3 bases, the J end by 6 bases, with 14 bases between. The germline gives CDR1 SQVTM, CDR2 ANQGSEA. The CDR3 runs to 13 residues. CDR3 region: CSVDEGPGSEAFF. The CDR3 coding sequence is TGCAGCGTTGATGAGGGCCCGGGGTCTGAAGCTTTCTTT.

This clonotype has only a few counts. The CDR3 DNA follows: TGTGCCATCAGGGACGAAGCCTCCAATGAGCAGTTCTTC. Amino acids: CAIRDEASNEQFF. The chain couples TRBV10-3 to TRBJ2-1; D gene unclear. This CDR3 has 13 amino acids. Looked up from germline, CDR1 is ENHRY and CDR2 is SYGVKD. Trimming took 6 bases from V and 6 from J, leaving 12 bases between them.

This clonotype has only a few counts. The chain joins TRBV7-2 to TRBJ1-5, with a weak D call TRBD1 (6 bases). The germline CDR1 and CDR2 sequences are SGHTA and FQGNSA. This CDR3 is 15 amino acids long. Trimming pared 0 bases from V and 6 bases from J, leaving 12 bases between. DNA for the CDR3: TGTGCCAGCAGCTTAGCGTGGGGGGCAGGTCAGCCCCAGCATTTT. It codes for CASSLAWGAGQPQHF.

This clonotype was detected many times. CDR3 bases: TGTGCCAGCAGTCCGGGTCGCACAGATACGCAGTATTTT. Translating it yields CASSPGRTDTQYF. This rearrangement joins TRBV12-3 or TRBV12-4 to TRBJ2-3; D is uncertain. The CDR3 sequence is 13 residues long. V gave up 5 bases and J gave up 1 base, with 7 bases separating them.

This clonotype appeared a few times. The chain couples TRBV4-3 to TRBJ2-1; TRBD2 matches 7 bases. The germline V gene encodes CDR1 LGHNA and CDR2 YSLEER. Trimming removed 4 bases from V and 0 bases from J; junction bases left unmatched: 9. This CDR3 region has 17 residues. The DNA of the CDR3 is TGCGCCAGCAGCCCCGTCATACTAGCGAACTCCTACAATGAGCAGTTCTTC. Protein sequence: CASSPVILANSYNEQFF.

This clonotype was seen at least ten times. The chain is built from TRBV5-1 and TRBJ2-2, with D possibly being TRBD2 (6 bases). V lost 5 bases and J lost 7, with 21 bases in between. The CDR3 loop spans 16 amino acids. Germline-derived CDR1 and CDR2 are SGHRS and YFSETQ. The CDR3, as DNA: TGCGCCAGCAGTTTCCCCTATGAAAGGGGAGGCGGGGAGCTGTTTTTT. Translation gives CASSFPYERGGGELFF.

This clonotype appeared a few times. The V and J genes are TRBV5-1 and TRBJ2-1; 9 bases map to TRBD2. Germline trimming cut 4 bases from V and 8 bases from J; bases unmatched to any gene: 19. The CDR3 contains 18 residues. The germline V gene encodes CDR1 SGHRS and CDR2 YFSETQ. The chain's CDR3 is CASSQGLASQAIQDEQFF. The DNA of the CDR3 is TGCGCCAGCAGCCAAGGACTAGCGAGTCAGGCCATTCAGGATGAGCAGTTCTTC. Supplemented by reference TRBV5-1 and TRBJ2-1, the full variable domain reads KAGVTQTPRYLIKTRGQQVTLSCSPISGHRSVSWYQQTPGQGLQFLFEYFSETQRNKGNFPGRFSGRQFSNSRSEMNVSTLELGDSALYLCASSQGLASQAIQDEQFFGPGTRLTVL.

This clonotype was seen a few times. This chain connects TRBV27 to TRBJ1-1; no firm D call. Germline lookup yields CDR1 MNHEY and CDR2 SMNVEV (reference sequence). Trimming pared 0 bases from V and 4 bases from J, leaving 21 bases between. The CDR3 totals 18 residues. Written as DNA, the CDR3 is TGTGCCAGCAGTTTATCGAGCCGCGGCAGGCGGCAAGGCACTGAAGCTTTCTTT. It codes for CASSLSSRGRRQGTEAFF.

The V call is TRBV6-1, the J call TRBJ2-5; 9 nucleotides line up with TRBD1. Germline CDR1 MNHNS, CDR2 SASEGT. V trimming: 7 bases; J trimming: 2 bases; junction bases outside the gene matches: 5. CDR3 length: 14 residues. CDR3 in amino acids: CASTGTGLQETQYF. CDR3 bases: TGTGCCAGCACTGGGACAGGGCTACAAGAGACCCAGTACTTC.

This clonotype was seen many times. The V gene is TRBV20-1, the J gene TRBJ2-7, with 8 bases that match TRBD1. V shed 0 bases, J shed 3 bases, and the junction held 4 bases outside the gene matches. Germline lookup yields CDR1 DFQATT and CDR2 SNEGSKA (reference sequence). The CDR3 is 14 amino acids. CDR3 loop: CSAREGQAHYEQYF. For the CDR3, the DNA is TGCAGTGCTAGAGAGGGACAGGCCCACTACGAGCAGTACTTC.

There are a few counts of this clonotype. V and J are TRBV11-2 and TRBJ1-1, with a tentative D call TRBD1 (5 bases). This CDR3 comprises 14 residues. Germline CDR1 and CDR2: SGHAT and FQNNGV. V gave up 5 bases and J gave up 1 base, with 11 bases separating them. The CDR3, as DNA: TGTGCCAGCAGCCACGGACAAAAGAACACTGAAGCTTTCTTT. Translated: CASSHGQKNTEAFF.

The chain carries TRBV5-1 and TRBJ2-4; D is unresolved. CDR3 length: 14 residues. In germline, CDR1 is SGHRS, CDR2 YFSETQ. V was clipped by 0 bases and J by 3 bases, with 7 bases between them. This CDR3 reads CASSLGAGKNIQYF. DNA for the CDR3: TGCGCCAGCAGCTTGGGGGCTGGCAAAAACATTCAGTACTTC.

This clonotype was seen repeatedly, ten times or more. V is TRBV5-1 and J is TRBJ1-4; D gene ambiguous. V was pared by 1 base and J by 0 bases, with 4 bases between. Per germline, CDR1 SGHRS and CDR2 YFSETQ. The CDR3 spans 14 residues. In DNA, the CDR3 is TGCGCCAGCAGCTTGAGCGCAACTAATGAAAAACTGTTTTTT. Translated: CASSLSATNEKLFF.

This clonotype has at least ten counts. The gene calls are TRBV5-1 and TRBJ2-2, with D uncertain. Germline-derived CDR1 and CDR2 are SGHRS and YFSETQ. The ends were cut back, 1 base at V and 0 bases at J, with 7 bases in the middle. CDR3 length: 15 residues. The CDR3 is CASSLFSSNTGELFF. The CDR3, as DNA: TGCGCCAGCAGCTTGTTCAGTTCGAACACCGGGGAGCTGTTTTTT.

This clonotype was counted at least ten times. This chain uses TRBV12-3 or TRBV12-4 with TRBJ1-1; D remains ambiguous. Trimming left V 5 bases short and J 4 bases short, with 11 bases between. The CDR3 extends over 13 amino acids. CDR3 amino acids: CASSPRSGTEAFF. The CDR3 nucleotides read TGTGCCAGCAGTCCCCGCAGTGGCACTGAAGCTTTCTTT.

Ten or more counts support this clonotype. The chain couples TRBV7-2 to TRBJ2-7; the D is unclear. The CDR3 runs to 13 residues. Germline V gene sequence: CDR1 SGHTA, CDR2 FQGNSA. Trimming pared 0 bases from V and 3 bases from J, leaving 6 bases between. The CDR3 sequence is CASSLARNYEQYF. CDR3 coding DNA: TGTGCCAGCAGCTTAGCGAGGAACTACGAGCAGTACTTC.

A remark on this clonotype: At one of its ends the junction is not consistent with the germline gene, which may arise from a read error. This chain joins TRBV15 and TRBJ2-2; TRBD1 might be the D (7 bases). Germline V gives CDR1 LNHNV, CDR2 YYDKDF (reference sequence). CDR3 length: 15 residues. The CDR3 loop is CATCSRQGGTGELFF. The DNA of the CDR3 is TGTGCCACCTGCAGCCGACAGGGAGGTACCGGGGAGCTGTTTTTT.